The clone carrying this T cell receptor (beta chain) occurred a few times. Researchers used genomic DNA as the template to profile TCR beta VDJ and CDR3. Each CDR3 protein is one row after TCRdb ran MiXCR on the reads. The table includes around 180,000 distinct CDR3 sequences, under 50% detected once. V was trimmed by 7 bases and J by 4 bases, leaving 14 bases between them. CDR3 length equals 14 residues. CDR1 is MNHEY, CDR2 SVGEGT, per germline. These data are taken from a study of CD8+CD57+ T cells in acquired aplastic anemia. Study at large: Across the sorted CD4+ and CD8+ cells, DNA amounts averaged around 3.2 ug.

Those patients picked for sequencing had displayed CD8+CD57+ cell expansion on flow cytometry. Sampling of blood occurred while the patients had still received no therapy. Sequenced material: sorted CD4+, CD8+, or CD8+CD57+ T cells (not recorded which) from PBMCs. V gene TRBV6-2 or TRBV6-3 combines with J gene TRBJ2-1, with D unclear. This receptor was obtained from a human donor with aplastic anemia. Here the CDR3 DNA reads TGTGCCAGCACCTACTTACAGAGGTACAATGAGCAGTTCTTC. This gives the protein CASTYLQRYNEQFF.